This TCR beta chain appears in the sequencing data of a study of Graves' ophthalmopathy and Graves' hyperthyroidism. Where ophthalmopathy was absent within 18 months of follow-up, hyperthyroidism was stable. Pregnant or lactating patients and those with other autoimmune diseases or uncontrolled infections were excluded. Thyroid ultrasound, orbital computed tomography, TRAb, serum thyroxine and clinical symptoms formed the basis of diagnosis. RNA transcripts provided the template for amplifying TCR beta CDR3 regions. An opening RT-PCR round employed HTBI primers and preceded a second-round multiplex PCR. TCRdb independently ran MiXCR on the multiplex PCR reads; one entry per CDR3 protein. The sample holds hundreds of thousands of distinct CDR3 sequences, 22% seen once. This receptor was obtained from a woman under 30 with stable Graves' hyperthyroidism. Some clones in this sample may be carry-over from other donors' samples. Material for sequencing was peripheral blood.

This CDR3 is CATSRAYGGPKETQYF. The DNA of the CDR3 is TGTGCCACCAGCAGAGCCTACGGGGGGCCGAAAGAGACCCAGTACTTC. The rearrangement joins TRBV15 to TRBJ2-5; TRBD2 is a possible D gene (7 bases). The germline V gene encodes CDR1 LNHNV and CDR2 YYDKDF (reference sequence). V dropped 1 base and J dropped 3 bases, with 15 bases sitting between them. This CDR3 spans 16 amino acids.